The T cell receptor (beta chain) under discussion was sequenced for a study of shared clonotypes between healthy human individuals. Findings and limits, study-wide: A reduction in generation probabilities was seen for non-shared clonotypes relative to those shared by all four donors.

The healthy adult donors were HIV-negative and reported no recent acute infections or vaccinations. Investigators spread the genomic DNA of each subset evenly over several immunoSEQ plates. As handled by the study authors: ImmunoSEQ output held junction-only sequences without quality scores, so filtering differed. The table came from immunoSEQ multiplex PCR; TCRdb's copy has only in-frame clones and leaves some out. That table supplies the V and J calls and clone size; D and trimming were determined from the DNA. The data contain 2 million to 2.5 million clones, around 95% of them singletons. With regard to this clone: The target antigen is unknown.

This TCR was recovered from a man between 18 and 35 years old in good health. The source material was naive CD4+ T cells sorted from blood. Subset given: CD45RA+ positively selected.

In nucleotides, the CDR3 is TGTGCCAGCAGTCTACGGGGGGGGGAGCAGTACTTC. Residues: CASSLRGGEQYF. This rearrangement joins TRBV6-5 to TRBJ2-7; 8 bases map to TRBD2. Germline V CDR1 and CDR2: MNHEY, SVGAGI. V shed 5 bases, J shed 7 bases, and the junction held 4 bases outside the gene matches. CDR3 length equals 12 residues.